One and the same sample provided the 6 T cell receptor beta chains below, sequenced in a study of T-cell memory formation after mild COVID-19. MiXCR, run by TCRdb on the 5' RACE reads, gives a single entry per CDR3 protein. The sample yields roughly 190,000 distinct CDR3 sequences, 8% to 11% seen once. The source material was PBMCs or a T cell subset sorted from them (not recorded which). The receptors derive from a man aged 18 to 30 who had mild COVID-19 (a few samples of this study predate the infection). Cell type and time point are not known.

This clonotype was observed a handful of times. The V gene is TRBV29-1, the J gene TRBJ1-1; TRBD1 might be the D (5 bases). The germline V gene encodes CDR1 SQVTM and CDR2 ANQGSEA. V lost 7 bases and J lost 1, with 13 bases in between. This CDR3 has 13 residues. The CDR3 loop is CSAKGRSNTEAFF. CDR3 DNA: TGCAGCGCCAAGGGACGGTCGAACACTGAAGCTTTCTTT.

This clonotype was counted ten times or more. The chain uses TRBV14 and TRBJ2-3; D ambiguous. This CDR3 spans 13 amino acids. Trimming removed 3 bases from V and 0 bases from J, with 4 bases in between. The germline V gene has CDR1 SGHDN and CDR2 FVKESK. The CDR3 sequence: CASSQDSTDTQYF. The CDR3 nucleotides read TGTGCCAGCAGCCAGGACAGCACAGATACGCAGTATTTT.

Only one count was recorded for this clonotype. The chain recombines TRBV12-3 or TRBV12-4 with TRBJ2-7, with a weak D call TRBD1 (6 bases). V was shortened by 1 base and J by 1 base, with 14 bases between the two germline ends. The CDR3 is 16 amino acids. CDR3 sequence (DNA): TGTGCCAGCAGTTTAGGATTTTGCGACAGGTCCTACGAGCAGTACTTC. This codes for CASSLGFCDRSYEQYF.

This clonotype was seen a handful of times. The V gene is TRBV2, the J gene TRBJ1-2; TRBD1 matches at 8 bases. The germline gives CDR1 SNHLY, CDR2 FYNNEI. The length of the CDR3 is 17 residues. The J segment lost 1 base and the V segment lost 6 bases, leaving 13 bases of the junction unmatched. In DNA, the CDR3 is TGTGCCAGCAGCCGAGGACAGGGACGAATACGTAACTATGGCTACACCTTC. This encodes CASSRGQGRIRNYGYTF.

In its sample, this clonotype was seen a few times. The rearrangement links TRBV4-1 to TRBJ2-5; 9 bases line up with TRBD1. V gave up 4 bases and J gave up 5 bases; unmatched junction bases: 5. The CDR3 length is 14 residues. Germline assignment: CDR1 MGHRA and CDR2 YSYEKL. CDR3: CASSRTGGRETQYF. CDR3 bases: TGCGCCAGCAGCCGCACAGGGGGCCGTGAGACCCAGTACTTC.

V and J are TRBV7-9 and TRBJ1-2; 7 bases are shared with TRBD1. J was trimmed by 8 bases and V by 3 bases; bases with no gene match: 3. The CDR3 has 12 amino acids. CDR1 and CDR2 (germline): SEHNR, FQNEAQ (reference sequence). DNA for the CDR3: TGTGCCAGCAGCTTCACAGGGGACGGCTACACCTTC. As protein: CASSFTGDGYTF.